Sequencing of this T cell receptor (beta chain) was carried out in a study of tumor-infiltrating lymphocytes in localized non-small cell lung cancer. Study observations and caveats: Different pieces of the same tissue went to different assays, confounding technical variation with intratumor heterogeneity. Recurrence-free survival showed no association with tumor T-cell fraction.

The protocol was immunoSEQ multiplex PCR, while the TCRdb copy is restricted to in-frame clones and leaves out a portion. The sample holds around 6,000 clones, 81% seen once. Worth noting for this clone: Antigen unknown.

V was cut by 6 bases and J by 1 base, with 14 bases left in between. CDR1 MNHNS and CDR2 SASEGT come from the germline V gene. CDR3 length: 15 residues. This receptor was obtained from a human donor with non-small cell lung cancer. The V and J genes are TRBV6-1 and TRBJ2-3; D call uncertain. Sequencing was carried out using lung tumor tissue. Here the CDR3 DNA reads TGTGCCAGCAGGCCCTCGGCCCTGGGCACAGATACGCAGTATTTT. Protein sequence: CASRPSALGTDTQYF.